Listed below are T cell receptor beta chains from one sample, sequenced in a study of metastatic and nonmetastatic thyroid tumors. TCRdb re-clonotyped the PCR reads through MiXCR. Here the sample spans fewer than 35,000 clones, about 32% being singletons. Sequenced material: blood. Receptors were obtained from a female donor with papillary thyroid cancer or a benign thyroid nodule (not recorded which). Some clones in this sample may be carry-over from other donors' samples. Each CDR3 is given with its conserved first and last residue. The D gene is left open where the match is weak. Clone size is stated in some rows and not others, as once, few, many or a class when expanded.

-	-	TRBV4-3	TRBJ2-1	TGCGCCAGCAGCCAAGAGGGTGGCAATGAGCAGTTCTTC	CASSQEGGNEQFF
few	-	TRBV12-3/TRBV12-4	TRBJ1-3	TGTGCCAGCAGTTTAAGCGAAAACACCATATATTTT	CASSLSENTIYF
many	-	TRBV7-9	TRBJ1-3	TGTGCCAGCAGCTTAGACAGTACCTCTGGAAACACCATATATTTT	CASSLDSTSGNTIYF
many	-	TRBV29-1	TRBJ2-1	TGCAGCGTTGCCGCGGGATCCGAAGCCCATGAGCAGTTCTTC	CSVAAGSEAHEQFF
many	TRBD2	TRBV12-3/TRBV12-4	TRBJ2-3	TGTGCCAGCAGTTTGCTAGCGGGAGCAACAGATACGCAGTATTTT	CASSLLAGATDTQYF
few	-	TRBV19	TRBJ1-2	TGTGCCAGTAGTTCTCCTGGACAGAATAACTATGGCTACACCTTC	CASSSPGQNNYGYTF
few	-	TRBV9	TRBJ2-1	TGTGCCAGCAGCCCCCCTGAGGGGCCCCACTACAATGAGCAGTTCTTC	CASSPPEGPHYNEQFF
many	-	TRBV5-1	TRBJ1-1	TGCGCCACAAGGGATCTTATGAACACTGAAGCTTTCTTT	CATRDLMNTEAFF
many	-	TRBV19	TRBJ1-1	TGTGCCAGTAGTCAGGCAGGTGAGGCTTTCTTT	CASSQAGEAFF
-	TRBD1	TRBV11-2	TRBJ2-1	TGTGCCAGCAGCTTAAATAAGGGGAAGGGTACAGGGGGTGAGCAGTTCTTC	CASSLNKGKGTGGEQFF
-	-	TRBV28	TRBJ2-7	TGTGCCAGCAGTTTAGCGGGACCCCATTACGAGCAGTACTTC	CASSLAGPHYEQYF
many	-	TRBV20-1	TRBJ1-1	TGCAGTGCTAGACGGACCCCCGGCAACACTGAAGCTTTCTTT	CSARRTPGNTEAFF
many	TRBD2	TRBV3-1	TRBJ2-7	TGTGCCAGCAGCGAGACTAGCGGGGGACCCTACGAGCAGTACTTC	CASSETSGGPYEQYF
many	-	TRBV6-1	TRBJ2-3	TGTGCCAGCAGTGAAGGGGCGGGGGCTCGGGGCACAGATACGCAGTATTTT	CASSEGAGARGTDTQYF
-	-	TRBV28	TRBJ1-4	TGTGCCAGCAGTTTAGTTGCGACAGCCCGCGGGAAACTGTTTTTT	CASSLVATARGKLFF
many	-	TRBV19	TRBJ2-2	TGTGCCAGTATGGGCTCTGGACAGGAGCTGTTTTTT	CASMGSGQELFF
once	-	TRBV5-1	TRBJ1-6	TGCGCCAGCAGCTGGGAGGGTAGAGGGAATTCACCCCTACACTTT	CASSWEGRGNSPLHF
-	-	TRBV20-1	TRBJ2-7	TGCAGTGCTAGAGTTTATGAGGGTCGGGGGGCCGAGCAGTACTTC	CSARVYEGRGAEQYF
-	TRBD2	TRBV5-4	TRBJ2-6	TGTGCCAGCAGCTTGAAGGCCACTAGCGGGGGGCGGCCCGGGGCCAACGTCCTGACTTTC	CASSLKATSGGRPGANVLTF
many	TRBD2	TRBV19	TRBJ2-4	TGTGCCAGTAGTATCCCCGAACCGGGACTAGCGGGAGGGATAGCCAAAAACATTCAGTACTTC	CASSIPEPGLAGGIAKNIQYF
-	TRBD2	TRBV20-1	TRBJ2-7	TGCAGTGGTCGTGGCGGGAGAGATTACGAGCAGTACTTC	CSGRGGRDYEQYF
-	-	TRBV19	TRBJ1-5	TGTGCCAGTAGTTCCTCTCGCAGGGACGGGGATCAGCCCCAGCATTTT	CASSSSRRDGDQPQHF
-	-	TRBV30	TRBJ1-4	TGTGCCTGGAGTCCGGGACAATCTGGACTTAATGAAAAACTGTTTTTT	CAWSPGQSGLNEKLFF
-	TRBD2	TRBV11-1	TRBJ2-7	TGTGCCAGCAGCTTAGCGGTTCGATTGGCGGGGGGCACCTACGAGCAGTACTTC	CASSLAVRLAGGTYEQYF
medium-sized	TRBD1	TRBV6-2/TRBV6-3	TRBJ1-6	TGTGCCAGCAGGGAACCGGGACAGGGCCATAATTCACCCCTCCACTTT	CASREPGQGHNSPLHF
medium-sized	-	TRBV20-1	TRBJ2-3	TGCAGTGTTGACCTTAGTGGGCCGGATACGCAGTATTTT	CSVDLSGPDTQYF
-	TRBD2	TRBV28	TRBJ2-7	TGTGCCAGCAGTTTTAATCAAAAAACTAGCGTAACCTCCTACGAGCAGTACTTC	CASSFNQKTSVTSYEQYF
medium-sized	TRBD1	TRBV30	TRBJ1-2	TGTGCCTGGAGTGGGGACAGGGGGCGCGTCGGCTACACCTTC	CAWSGDRGRVGYTF
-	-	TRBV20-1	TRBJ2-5	TGCAGTGCTAGGACCGAGACCCAGTACTTC	CSARTETQYF
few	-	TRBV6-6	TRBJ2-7	TGTGCCAGCAGTTACTCACGGCAGAGCTACGAGCAGTACTTC	CASSYSRQSYEQYF
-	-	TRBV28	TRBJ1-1	TGTGCCAGCACCCCGACAGCGAATTCCGCTGAAGCTTTCTTT	CASTPTANSAEAFF
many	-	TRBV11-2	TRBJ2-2	TGTGCCAGCAGCCGAGGGGGGGAGCTGTTTTTT	CASSRGGELFF
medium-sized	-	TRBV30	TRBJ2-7	TGTGCCTGGAGTGGGCAAGCTTACGAGCAGTACTTC	CAWSGQAYEQYF
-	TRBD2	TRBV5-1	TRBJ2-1	TGCGCCAGCAGCGTTACAGCGGGCGCGGGAGTGGAGCAGTTCTTC	CASSVTAGAGVEQFF
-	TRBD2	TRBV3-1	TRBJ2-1	TGTGCCAGCAGCCAAGAGAGCGGGAGGGCCAATGAGCAGTTCTTC	CASSQESGRANEQFF
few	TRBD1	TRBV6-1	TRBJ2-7	TGTGCCAGCAGCTCACAGGGGAATTTCTACGAGCAGTACTTC	CASSSQGNFYEQYF
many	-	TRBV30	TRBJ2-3	TGTGCCTGGAGTTTTCTCGCGAGCACTAGCACAGATACGCAGTATTTT	CAWSFLASTSTDTQYF
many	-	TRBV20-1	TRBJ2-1	TGCAGTGCTAGGGTGCTCTACAATGAGCAGTTCTTC	CSARVLYNEQFF
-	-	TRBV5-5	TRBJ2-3	TGTGCCAGCAGCTTGAAGGGGATGAGCACAGATACGCAGTATTTT	CASSLKGMSTDTQYF
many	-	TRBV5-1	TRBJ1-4	TGCGCCAGCAGCTTGGAGGGTAGTGACGTGGATGAAAAACTGTTTTTT	CASSLEGSDVDEKLFF
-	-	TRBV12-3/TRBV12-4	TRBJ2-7	TGTGCCAGCAGTCCCTTGGGGTACGAGCAGTCCTTC	CASSPLGYEQSF
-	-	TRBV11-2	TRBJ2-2	TGTGCCAGCAGCCAGGGAGTCGGGGAGCTGTTTTTT	CASSQGVGELFF
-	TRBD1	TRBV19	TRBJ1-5	TGTGCCAGTAGTACTTTCCTTACAGGGGGCCAGCCCCAGCATTTT	CASSTFLTGGQPQHF
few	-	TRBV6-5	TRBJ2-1	TGTGCCAGCAGTTACTCTCTAGCTGGAGATTACGATGAGCAGTTCTTC	CASSYSLAGDYDEQFF
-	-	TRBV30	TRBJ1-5	TGTGCCTGGAGTGAGAAACGGAAGAATCAGCCCCAGCATTTT	CAWSEKRKNQPQHF
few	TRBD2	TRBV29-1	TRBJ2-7	TGCAGCGTTGCGACTAGCGGGAGCTCCTACGAGCAGTACTTC	CSVATSGSSYEQYF
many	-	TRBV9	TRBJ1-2	TGTGCCAGCAGCGTAGTCCCGGGATCGGGCTATGGCTACACCTTC	CASSVVPGSGYGYTF